This TCR beta chain was identified during a study of tumor and adjacent non-tumor tissue in lung cancer. Three rounds of nested PCR, following a modified ARM-PCR protocol, produced the TCRbeta library. MiXCR, applied by TCRdb to the multiplex PCR reads, yields one record per CDR3 protein. The top ten hold roughly 18% of the sample, which has under 150,000 distinct CDR3 sequences, approximately 66% seen once. This clonotype has just a few counts. No cell sorting was done before RNA was extracted from the tissue. Germline V lookup: CDR1 DFQATT, CDR2 SNEGSKA (reference sequence). The CDR3 totals 16 residues. V was pared by 2 bases and J by 4 bases, with 6 bases of the junction left unmatched.

The clonotype comes from a man aged 55 to 70 with small cell lung cancer. The specimen was lung tumor tissue. The J gene is TRBJ2-7, the V gene TRBV20-1; 15 positions agree with TRBD2. CDR3 nucleotide sequence: TGCAGTGCTAGATCCGGGACTAGCGGGAGGAGGTACGAGCAGTACTTC. This codes for CSARSGTSGRRYEQYF.